The clone carrying this TCR beta chain was seen ten or more times. The antigen is undetermined. This entry is derived from a study of Graves' ophthalmopathy and Graves' hyperthyroidism. The overall study: Peripheral blood sampling occurred at initial diagnosis, before any treatment.

Study results and caveats: The model flagged ophthalmopathy progression at roughly 64% sensitivity and around 72% specificity. The majority of expanded thyroid clonotypes above 0.001 frequency also occurred in blood.

Germline V gives CDR1 SGHVS, CDR2 FNYEAQ. The CDR3 is 14 amino acids. The ends were cut back, 0 bases at V and 6 bases at J, with 12 bases in the middle. RNA transcripts provided the template for amplifying TCR beta CDR3 regions. The first-round RT-PCR employed HTBI primers together with the Qiagen OneStep RT-PCR kit. A multiplex PCR was then performed as the second round. TCRdb re-analysed the multiplex PCR reads in MiXCR, keeping a single row per CDR3 protein. The sample carries 500,000 to 800,000 distinct CDR3 sequences, about 40% recorded once. The chain carries TRBV7-6 and TRBJ2-7; D gene ambiguous. The material sequenced was peripheral blood. The TCR comes from an adult man with Graves' ophthalmopathy. The CDR3 loop reads CASSLALQSTEQYF. The CDR3, as DNA: TGTGCCAGCAGCTTAGCGCTCCAATCTACCGAGCAGTACTTC.